This entry lists 17 T cell receptor beta chains sequenced from one sample in a study of blood T cell repertoires in COVID-19. This table comes from immunoSEQ multiplex PCR, and its TCRdb copy is limited to in-frame clones, with some not included. The table records 310,000 or so clones, 80% to 95% of them present only once. Source material: PBMCs or T cells enriched from blood (not recorded which). The receptor source for this set is a woman aged 25 to 39 who had recovered from COVID-19.

The CDR3 loop is CASSDSFGGNSPLHF. The CDR3 bases are TGTGCCAGCAGTGACTCATTCGGCGGTAATTCACCCCTCCACTTT. This chain joins TRBV6-4 and TRBJ1-6; D call uncertain. Between the trimmed V and J ends, which lost 0 bases and 6 bases, there was a span of 9 bases. Germline-derived CDR1 and CDR2 are MRHNA and SNTAGT. The CDR3 loop spans 15 amino acids.

The chain uses TRBV11-2 and TRBJ2-2, with D possibly matching TRBD2 (5 bases). Trimming left V 2 bases short and J 7 bases short, with 8 bases between. The V gene's germline CDR1 is SGHAT and CDR2 FQNNGV. The CDR3 contains 13 residues. This chain's CDR3 is CASSLTGVGELFF. CDR3 nucleotide sequence: TGTGCCAGCAGCTTAACCGGGGTCGGGGAGCTGTTTTTT.

This chain connects TRBV6-5 to TRBJ2-7, with D unresolved. V lost 7 bases to trimming and J lost 0 bases, with 13 bases between them. The CDR3 is 14 residues long. Germline V gene sequence: CDR1 MNHEY, CDR2 SVGAGI. CDR3: CASKPEASSYEQYF. The CDR3, as DNA: TGTGCCAGCAAACCAGAGGCAAGCTCCTACGAGCAGTACTTC.

The rearrangement joins TRBV5-5 to TRBJ2-7, with D maybe TRBD1 (5 bases). Germline V gene sequence: CDR1 SGHKS, CDR2 YYEKEE (reference sequence). V lost 0 bases and J lost 4, with 11 bases in between. This CDR3 spans 14 amino acids. The CDR3 sequence is CASSLALSGYEQYF. The CDR3 DNA reads as TGTGCCAGCAGCTTGGCGCTTTCAGGGTACGAGCAGTACTTC.

The chain has TRBV7-6 and TRBJ2-1, with D possibly being TRBD2 (5 bases). CDR1 is SGHVS and CDR2 is FNYEAQ in the germline V gene. V was cut by 5 bases and J by 2 bases, with 16 bases left in between. The CDR3 runs to 16 residues. The CDR3 is CASSARGELAYNEQFF. The CDR3 nucleotides are TGTGCCAGCAGCGCCCGGGGAGAGTTAGCCTACAATGAGCAGTTCTTC.

The gene calls are TRBV7-3 and TRBJ2-1; 9 bases are a match to TRBD1. V shed 3 bases, J shed 10 bases, and the junction held 13 bases outside the gene matches. The CDR3 spans 16 residues. Germline-derived CDR1 and CDR2 are SGHTA and FQGTGA. The CDR3 DNA sequence: TGTGCCAGCAGCTTCTATTCCGGGACAGGGTATAGGGAGCAGTTCTTC. It translates to CASSFYSGTGYREQFF. Complete variable domain (other parts from reference TRBV7-3 and TRBJ2-1): GAGVSQTPSNKVTEKGKYVELRCDPISGHTALYWYRQSLGQGPEFLIYFQGTGAADDSGLPNDRFFAVRPEGSVSTLKIQRTERGDSAVYLCASSFYSGTGYREQFFGPGTRLTVL.

The chain has TRBV28 and TRBJ2-6; D is unresolved. The CDR3 consists of 14 residues. V was trimmed by 7 bases and J by 1 base, leaving 8 bases between them. CDR1 MDHEN and CDR2 SYDVKM come from the germline V gene. CDR3 sequence: CASNPGSGANVLTF. CDR3 in DNA: TGTGCCAGCAATCCCGGGTCTGGGGCCAACGTCCTGACTTTC.

This clone was seen only a few times. The chain links TRBV10-3 to TRBJ1-3; TRBD1 matches at 7 bases. There are 14 residues in the CDR3. V gave up 5 bases and J gave up 4 bases; unmatched junction bases: 5. The germline CDR1 and CDR2 sequences are ENHRY and SYGVKD. CDR3 in DNA: TGTGCCATCAGTACAGGGGAAAACGGAAACACCATATATTTT. The encoded protein is CAISTGENGNTIYF.

V is TRBV3-1 (or the pseudogene TRBV3-2) and J is TRBJ1-2; D not resolved. The V end lost 2 bases, the J end lost 7 bases, and 11 bases lay between the germline ends. There are 13 residues in the CDR3. Germline CDR1 LGHDT, CDR2 YNNKEL (reference sequence). The CDR3 DNA sequence: TGTGCCAGCAGCCAAACAGCGGGCGGTGGCTACACCTTC. Translating gives CASSQTAGGGYTF.

V usage is TRBV6-2 or TRBV6-3 and J usage is TRBJ1-1; TRBD1 might be the D (5 bases). V shed 4 bases and J shed 0 bases, with 12 bases lying between them. Germline V gene sequence: CDR1 MNHEY, CDR2 SVGEGT. The CDR3 contains 15 residues. The CDR3 spells CASSSTDTLNTEAFF. The CDR3, as DNA: TGTGCCAGCAGTTCCACGGACACCTTGAACACTGAAGCTTTCTTT.

The chain has TRBV27 and TRBJ2-1, with 10 bases that match TRBD2. The length of the CDR3 is 14 residues. Germline CDR1 is MNHEY and CDR2 is SMNVEV (reference sequence). Unmatched junction bases numbered 3, after V lost 6 bases and J lost 4 bases. The CDR3 protein is CASREREGYNEQFF. The CDR3 coding sequence is TGTGCCAGCAGAGAGCGGGAGGGATACAATGAGCAGTTCTTC.

The V call is TRBV28, the J call TRBJ1-2; possible D gene TRBD1, 6 bases. V lost 7 bases and J 3 bases, leaving 12 bases between the germline ends. The germline gives CDR1 MDHEN, CDR2 SYDVKM. The CDR3 contains 13 residues. The CDR3 protein is CASKTRGDYGYTF. DNA for the CDR3: TGTGCCAGCAAGACCAGGGGAGACTATGGCTACACCTTC.

V is TRBV19 and J is TRBJ1-5; no firm D call. The length of the CDR3 is 15 residues. In germline, CDR1 is LNHDA, CDR2 SQIVND (reference sequence). Trimming shortened V by 3 bases and J by 4 bases, and 13 bases separated the two germline ends. Written as DNA, the CDR3 is TGTGCCAGTAGTATTCTGGGAGACGGGAATCAGCCCCAGCATTTT. Protein sequence: CASSILGDGNQPQHF.

The chain combines TRBV5-1 with TRBJ1-4, with 8 bases identical to TRBD1. The CDR3 has 14 amino acids. With 7 bases clipped from V and 4 bases from J, the junction kept 6 bases outside the gene matches. Germline CDR1 reads SGHRS; CDR2 reads YFSETQ. CDR3 loop: CASSGQGLNEKLFF. CDR3 bases: TGCGCCAGCTCTGGACAGGGCCTTAATGAAAAACTGTTTTTT.

This chain connects TRBV4-1 to TRBJ2-1; TRBD2 aligns across 12 bases. Per germline, CDR1 MGHRA and CDR2 YSYEKL. The CDR3 length is 16 residues. J gave up 7 bases and V 3 bases, and 7 bases lay outside the gene matches. This CDR3 is CASSHHLAGGANEQFF. DNA for the CDR3: TGCGCCAGCAGCCACCACCTAGCGGGAGGGGCGAATGAGCAGTTCTTC.

This chain joins TRBV27 and TRBJ1-5, with 8 nucleotides matching TRBD1. V was pared by 6 bases and J by 4 bases, with 2 bases of the junction left unmatched. The germline V gene has CDR1 MNHEY and CDR2 SMNVEV (reference sequence). The CDR3 is 13 amino acids. In nucleotides, the CDR3 is TGTGCCAGCAGCGGACAGGGAAATCAGCCCCAGCATTTT. This gives the protein CASSGQGNQPQHF.

This clone has only one observation. The chain links TRBV12-5 to TRBJ1-1, with 7 nucleotides matching TRBD1. Germline V lookup: CDR1 LGHNT, CDR2 FRNRAP. Germline trimming cut 4 bases from V and 4 bases from J; bases unmatched to any gene: 6. The CDR3 runs 14 residues. CDR3 residues: CASGSPGDSTEAFF. Written as DNA, the CDR3 is TGTGCTAGTGGTTCGCCTGGGGACAGCACTGAAGCTTTCTTT.